This T cell receptor beta chain was identified in a study of cytomegalovirus exposure and HLA in healthy donors. Trimming took 5 bases from V and 8 from J; bases not matched to a gene: 10. Germline V lookup: CDR1 MNHEY, CDR2 SMNVEV (reference sequence). The CDR3 is 16 residues long. PCR employed 60 Vbeta and 13 Jbeta primers. The repertoire was sequenced with immunoSEQ multiplex PCR; TCRdb's copy has only in-frame clones and lacks some. The sample carries approximately 100,000 clones, roughly 80% recorded once. This TCR was sampled from a male donor in good health and CMV-seropositive. The sequencing input was PBMCs. This chain uses TRBV27 with TRBJ1-4, with 11 bases lining up with TRBD1. The CDR3 nucleotides are TGTGCCAGCAGTCTAACCCCCGGGACAGGGGGGGAAAAACTGTTTTTT. It translates to CASSLTPGTGGEKLFF.